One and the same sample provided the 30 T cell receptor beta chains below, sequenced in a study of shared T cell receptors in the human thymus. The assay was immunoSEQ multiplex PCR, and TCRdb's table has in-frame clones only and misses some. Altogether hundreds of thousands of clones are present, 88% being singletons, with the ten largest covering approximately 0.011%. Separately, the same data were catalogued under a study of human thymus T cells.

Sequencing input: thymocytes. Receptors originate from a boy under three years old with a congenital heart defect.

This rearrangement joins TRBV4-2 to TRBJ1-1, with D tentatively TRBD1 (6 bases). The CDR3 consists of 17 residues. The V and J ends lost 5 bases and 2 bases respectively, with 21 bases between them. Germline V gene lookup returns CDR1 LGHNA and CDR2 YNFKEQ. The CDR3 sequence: CASSSPDKGVFNTEAFF. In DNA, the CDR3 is TGTGCCAGCAGCTCTCCGGACAAGGGGGTATTTAACACTGAAGCTTTCTTT.

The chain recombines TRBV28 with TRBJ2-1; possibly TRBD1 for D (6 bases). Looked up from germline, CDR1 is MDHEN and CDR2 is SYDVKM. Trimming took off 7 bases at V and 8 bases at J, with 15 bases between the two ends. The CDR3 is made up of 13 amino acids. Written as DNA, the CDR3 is TGTGCCAGCATTGACAAAAAGGGGGATGAGCAGTTCTTC. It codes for CASIDKKGDEQFF. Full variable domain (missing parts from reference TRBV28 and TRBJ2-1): DVKVTQSSRYLVKRTGEKVFLECVQDMDHENMFWYRQDPGLGLRLIYFSYDVKMKEKGDIPEGYSVSREKKERFSLILESASTNQTSMYLCASIDKKGDEQFFGPGTRLTVL.

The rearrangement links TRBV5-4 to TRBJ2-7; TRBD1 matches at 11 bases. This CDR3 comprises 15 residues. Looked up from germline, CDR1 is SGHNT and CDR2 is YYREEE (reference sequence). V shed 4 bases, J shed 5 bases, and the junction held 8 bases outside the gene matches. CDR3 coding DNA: TGTGCCAGCAGCCAGGACAGGGGGCGCAGTCACGAGCAGTACTTC. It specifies CASSQDRGRSHEQYF. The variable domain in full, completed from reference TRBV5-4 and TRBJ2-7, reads ETGVTQSPTHLIKTRGQQVTLRCSSQSGHNTVSWYQQALGQGPQFIFQYYREEENGRGNFPPRFSGLQFPNYSSELNVNALELDDSALYLCASSQDRGRSHEQYFGPGTRLTVT.

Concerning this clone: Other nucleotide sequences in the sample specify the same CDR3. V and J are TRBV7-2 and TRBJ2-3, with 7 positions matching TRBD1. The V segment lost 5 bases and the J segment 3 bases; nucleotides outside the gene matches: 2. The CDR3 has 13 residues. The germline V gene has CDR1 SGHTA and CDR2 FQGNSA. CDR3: CASSPRGTDTQYF. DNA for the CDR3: TGTGCCAGCAGCCCCAGGGGGACAGATACGCAGTATTTT.

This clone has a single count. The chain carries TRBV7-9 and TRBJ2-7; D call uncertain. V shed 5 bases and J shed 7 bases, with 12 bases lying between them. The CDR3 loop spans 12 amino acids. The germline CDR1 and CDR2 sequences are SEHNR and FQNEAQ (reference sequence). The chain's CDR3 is CASSLPLREQYF. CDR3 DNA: TGTGCCAGCAGCCTGCCTCTGCGGGAGCAGTACTTC.

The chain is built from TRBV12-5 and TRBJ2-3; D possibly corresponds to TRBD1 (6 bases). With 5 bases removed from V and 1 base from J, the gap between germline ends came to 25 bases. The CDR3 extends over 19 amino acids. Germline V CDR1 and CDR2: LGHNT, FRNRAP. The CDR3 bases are TGTGCTAGTGGTCCAGGACGAGGAAAGGACAGCGAGGGCACAGATACGCAGTATTTT. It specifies CASGPGRGKDSEGTDTQYF.

CDR3 sequence (DNA): TGTGCCATCAGTGAAGGGGAGGGCGAGCAGTACTTC. Translation: CAISEGEGEQYF. The V call is TRBV10-3, the J call TRBJ2-7; 7 nucleotides match TRBD2. This CDR3 has 12 residues. V lost 3 bases to trimming and J lost 6 bases; unmatched junction nucleotides: 2. Germline V gene sequence: CDR1 ENHRY, CDR2 SYGVKD.

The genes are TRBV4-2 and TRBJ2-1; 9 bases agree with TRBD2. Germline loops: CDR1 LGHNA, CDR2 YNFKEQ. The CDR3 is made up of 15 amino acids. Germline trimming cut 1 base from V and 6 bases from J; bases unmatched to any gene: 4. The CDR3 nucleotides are TGTGCCAGCAGCCAAGTAGCGGGAGAAAGCAATGAGCAGTTCTTC. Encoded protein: CASSQVAGESNEQFF.

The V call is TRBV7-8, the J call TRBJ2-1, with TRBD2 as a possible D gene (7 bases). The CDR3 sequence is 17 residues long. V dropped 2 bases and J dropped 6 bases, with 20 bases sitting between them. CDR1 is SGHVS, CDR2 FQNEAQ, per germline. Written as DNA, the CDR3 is TGTGCCAGCAGCTTAAAGTGGAAGGGGGGGAGGGCCAATGAGCAGTTCTTC. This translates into CASSLKWKGGRANEQFF.

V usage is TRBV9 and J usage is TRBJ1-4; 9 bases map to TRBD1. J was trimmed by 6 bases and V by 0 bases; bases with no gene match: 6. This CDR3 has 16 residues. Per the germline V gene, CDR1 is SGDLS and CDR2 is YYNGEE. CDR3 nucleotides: TGTGCCAGCAGCGTAGGGGGACAGGGTAGGGATGAAAAACTGTTTTTT. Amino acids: CASSVGGQGRDEKLFF.

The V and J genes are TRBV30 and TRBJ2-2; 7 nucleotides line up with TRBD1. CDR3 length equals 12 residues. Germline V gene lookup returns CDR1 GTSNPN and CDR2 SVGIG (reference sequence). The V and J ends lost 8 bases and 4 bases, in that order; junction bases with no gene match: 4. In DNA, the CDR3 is TGTGCCCTTACAGGGGTCACCGGGGAGCTGTTTTTT. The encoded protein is CALTGVTGELFF.

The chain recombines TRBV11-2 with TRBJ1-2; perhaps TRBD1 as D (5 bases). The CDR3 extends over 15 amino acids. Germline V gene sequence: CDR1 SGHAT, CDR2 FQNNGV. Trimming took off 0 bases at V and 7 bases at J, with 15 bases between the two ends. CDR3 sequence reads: CASSLDLTRVVGYTF. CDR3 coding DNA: TGTGCCAGCAGCTTAGATCTAACCAGGGTCGTTGGCTACACCTTC.

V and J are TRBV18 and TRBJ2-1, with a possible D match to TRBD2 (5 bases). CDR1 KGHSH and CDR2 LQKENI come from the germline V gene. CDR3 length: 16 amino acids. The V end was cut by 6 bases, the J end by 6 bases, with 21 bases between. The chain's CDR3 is CASSPQGPSQANEQFF. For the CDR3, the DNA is TGTGCCAGCTCCCCCCAAGGCCCTAGCCAGGCCAATGAGCAGTTCTTC.

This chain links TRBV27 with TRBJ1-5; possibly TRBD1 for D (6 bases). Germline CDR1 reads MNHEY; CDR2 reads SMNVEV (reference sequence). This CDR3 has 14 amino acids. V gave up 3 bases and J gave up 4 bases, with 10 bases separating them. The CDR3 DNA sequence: TGTGCCAGCAGTTTGGGCAGGGGTAATCAGCCCCAGCATTTT. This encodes CASSLGRGNQPQHF.

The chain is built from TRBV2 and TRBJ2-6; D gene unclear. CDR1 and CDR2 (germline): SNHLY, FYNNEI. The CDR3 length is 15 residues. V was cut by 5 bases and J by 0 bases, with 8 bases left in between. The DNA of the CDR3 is TGTGCCAGCAGTACGGGTCCCTCTGGGGCCAACGTCCTGACTTTC. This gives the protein CASSTGPSGANVLTF.

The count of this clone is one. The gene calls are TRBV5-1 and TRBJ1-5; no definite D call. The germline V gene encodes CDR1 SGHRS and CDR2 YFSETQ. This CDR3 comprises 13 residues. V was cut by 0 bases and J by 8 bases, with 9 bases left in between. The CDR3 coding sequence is TGCGCCAGCAGCTTGGAACCCGGGAAGCCCCAGCATTTT. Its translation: CASSLEPGKPQHF.

The CDR3 loop is CASSSGRAGGPSDTQYF. CDR3 DNA sequence: TGCGCCAGCAGCTCGGGGCGGGCGGGAGGGCCATCAGATACGCAGTATTTT. The chain carries TRBV5-1 and TRBJ2-3; 9 nucleotides align to TRBD2. CDR3 size: 17 residues. The germline CDR1 and CDR2 sequences are SGHRS and YFSETQ. V lost 3 bases, J lost 4 bases, and 12 bases stayed unmatched.

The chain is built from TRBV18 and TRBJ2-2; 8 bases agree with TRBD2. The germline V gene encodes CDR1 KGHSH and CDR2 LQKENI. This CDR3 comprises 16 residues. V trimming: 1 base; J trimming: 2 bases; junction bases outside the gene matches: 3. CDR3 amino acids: CASSPRVAGNTGELFF. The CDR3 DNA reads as TGTGCCAGCTCACCACGAGTAGCGGGAAACACCGGGGAGCTGTTTTTT. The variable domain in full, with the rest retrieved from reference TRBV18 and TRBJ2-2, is NAGVMQNPRHLVRRRGQEARLRCSPMKGHSHVYWYRQLPEEGLKFMVYLQKENIIDESGMPKERFSAEFPKEGPSILRIQQVVRGDSAAYFCASSPRVAGNTGELFFGEGSRLTVL.

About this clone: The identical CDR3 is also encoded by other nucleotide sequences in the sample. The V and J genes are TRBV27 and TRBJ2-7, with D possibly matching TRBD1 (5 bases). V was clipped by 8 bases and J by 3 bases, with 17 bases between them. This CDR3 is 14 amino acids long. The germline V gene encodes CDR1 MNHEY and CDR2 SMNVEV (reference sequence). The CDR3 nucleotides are TGTGCCAGCGGCTCAGGGCCCGGGCTCTACGAGCAGTACTTC. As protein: CASGSGPGLYEQYF.

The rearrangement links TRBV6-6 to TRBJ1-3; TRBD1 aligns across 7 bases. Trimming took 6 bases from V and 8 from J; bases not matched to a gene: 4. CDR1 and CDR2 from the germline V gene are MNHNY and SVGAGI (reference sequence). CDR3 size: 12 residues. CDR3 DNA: TGTGCCAGCAGGGGCAGGGGGGACACCATATATTTT. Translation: CASRGRGDTIYF.

The CDR3 region is CASSQETGTYEQYF. As DNA, the CDR3 is TGTGCCAGCAGCCAAGAAACAGGGACCTACGAGCAGTACTTC. This chain links TRBV14 with TRBJ2-7; maybe TRBD1 (6 bases). Trimming pared 0 bases from V and 2 bases from J, leaving 8 bases between. The length of the CDR3 is 14 residues. Germline-derived CDR1 and CDR2 are SGHDN and FVKESK.

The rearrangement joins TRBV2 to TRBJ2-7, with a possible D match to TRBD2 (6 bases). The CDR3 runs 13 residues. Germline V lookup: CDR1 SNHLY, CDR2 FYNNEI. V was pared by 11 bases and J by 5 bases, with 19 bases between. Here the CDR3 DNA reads TGTGCCCGGGGACTCCCGGCCCCCCACGAGCAGTACTTC. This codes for CARGLPAPHEQYF. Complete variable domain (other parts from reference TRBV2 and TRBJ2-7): EPEVTQTPSHQVTQMGQEVILRCVPISNHLYFYWYRQILGQKVEFLVSFYNNEISEKSEIFDDQFSVERPDGSNFTLKIRSTKLEDSAMYFCARGLPAPHEQYFGPGTRLTVT.

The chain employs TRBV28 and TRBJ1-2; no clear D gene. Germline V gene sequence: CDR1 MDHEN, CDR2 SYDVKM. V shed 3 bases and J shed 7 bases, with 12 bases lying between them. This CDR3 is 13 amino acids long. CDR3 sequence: CASSLAKSFGYTF. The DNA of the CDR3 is TGTGCCAGCAGTTTGGCCAAATCCTTTGGCTACACCTTC.

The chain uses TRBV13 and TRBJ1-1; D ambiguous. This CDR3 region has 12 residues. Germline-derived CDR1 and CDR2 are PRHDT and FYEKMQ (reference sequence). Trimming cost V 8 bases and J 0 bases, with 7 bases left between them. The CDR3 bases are TGTGCCAGCTATCCCCTGAACACTGAAGCTTTCTTT. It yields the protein CASYPLNTEAFF.

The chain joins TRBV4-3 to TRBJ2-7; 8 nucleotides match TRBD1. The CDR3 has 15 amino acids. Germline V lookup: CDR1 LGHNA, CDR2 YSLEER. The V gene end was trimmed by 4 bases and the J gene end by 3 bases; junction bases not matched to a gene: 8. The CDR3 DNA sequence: TGCGCCAGCAGCCGGCGACAGGGGACTCTCTACGAGCAGTACTTC. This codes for CASSRRQGTLYEQYF.

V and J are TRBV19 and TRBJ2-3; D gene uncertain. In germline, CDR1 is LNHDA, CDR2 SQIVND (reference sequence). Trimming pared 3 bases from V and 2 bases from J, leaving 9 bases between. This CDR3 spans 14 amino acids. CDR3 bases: TGTGCCAGTAGTATGGGCCAGTCCACAGATACGCAGTATTTT. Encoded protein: CASSMGQSTDTQYF. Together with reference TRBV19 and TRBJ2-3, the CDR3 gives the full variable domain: DGGITQSPKYLFRKEGQNVTLSCEQNLNHDAMYWYRQDPGQGLRLIYYSQIVNDFQKGDIAEGYSVSREKKESFPLTVTSAQKNPTAFYLCASSMGQSTDTQYFGPGTRLTVL.

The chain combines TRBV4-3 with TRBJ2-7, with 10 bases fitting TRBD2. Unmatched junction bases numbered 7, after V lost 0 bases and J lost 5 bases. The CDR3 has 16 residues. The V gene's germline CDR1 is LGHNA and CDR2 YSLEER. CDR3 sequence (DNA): TGCGCCAGCAGCCAAGATGGGACTAGCGTTCTTAACGAGCAGTACTTC. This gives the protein CASSQDGTSVLNEQYF.

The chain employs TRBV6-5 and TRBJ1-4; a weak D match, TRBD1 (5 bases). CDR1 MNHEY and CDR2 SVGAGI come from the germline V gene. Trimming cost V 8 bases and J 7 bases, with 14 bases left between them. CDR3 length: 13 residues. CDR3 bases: TGTGCCAGCGGGACCGGGGGAAGTGAAAAACTGTTTTTT. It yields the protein CASGTGGSEKLFF.

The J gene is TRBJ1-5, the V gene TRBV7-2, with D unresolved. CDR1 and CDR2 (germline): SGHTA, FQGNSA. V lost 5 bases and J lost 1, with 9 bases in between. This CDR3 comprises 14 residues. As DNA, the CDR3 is TGTGCCAGCAGCCCTTCCCAGAGCAATCAGCCCCAGCATTTT. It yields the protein CASSPSQSNQPQHF.

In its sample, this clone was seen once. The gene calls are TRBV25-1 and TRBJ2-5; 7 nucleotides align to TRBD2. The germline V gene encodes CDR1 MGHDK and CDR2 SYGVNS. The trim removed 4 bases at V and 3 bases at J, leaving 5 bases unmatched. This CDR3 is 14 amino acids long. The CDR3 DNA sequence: TGTGCCAGCAGTGTAGGAGCGGGGAAAGAGACCCAGTACTTC. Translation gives CASSVGAGKETQYF. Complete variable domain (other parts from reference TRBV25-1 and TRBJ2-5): EADIYQTPRYLVIGTGKKITLECSQTMGHDKMYWYQQDPGMELHLIHYSYGVNSTEKGDLSSESTVSRIRTEHFPLTLESARPSHTSQYLCASSVGAGKETQYFGPGTRLLVL.